The 8 T cell receptor beta chains reported below all come from one sample, sequenced in a study of blood T cell repertoires in COVID-19. Clones were sequenced by immunoSEQ multiplex PCR, and TCRdb holds only the in-frame ones, with some missing. The sample has fewer than 300,000 clones; approximately 86% are singletons. The sample was peripheral blood. These receptors all come from a woman under 30 with acute or convalescent COVID-19.

This clone came up once. The chain carries TRBV4-3 and TRBJ1-4; 7 bases are a match to TRBD1. CDR3 size: 14 residues. V shed 4 bases and J 8 bases; nucleotides not matched to a gene: 7. Germline CDR1 LGHNA, CDR2 YSLEER. CDR3 loop: CASSLRGLGEKLFF. CDR3 sequence (DNA): TGCGCCAGCAGCCTAAGGGGGCTGGGGGAAAAACTGTTTTTT.

The chain joins TRBV14 to TRBJ2-1; 8 bases map to TRBD1. V was clipped by 2 bases and J by 8 bases; unmatched bases: 8. Germline V gene lookup returns CDR1 SGHDN and CDR2 FVKESK. The CDR3 totals 15 residues. CDR3 protein: CASSQWTGSPHEQFF. In DNA form, the CDR3 reads TGTGCCAGCAGCCAATGGACAGGGTCTCCGCATGAGCAGTTCTTC.

The J gene is TRBJ1-3, the V gene TRBV6-1; D is perhaps TRBD1 (5 bases). The V gene lost 2 bases and the J gene lost 5 bases, with 13 bases spanning the gap. The CDR3 sequence is 15 residues long. Germline values: CDR1 MNHNS, CDR2 SASEGT. CDR3 sequence (DNA): TGTGCCAGCAGTGAAATGTTGAAGGGGAGAAACACCATATATTTT. Amino acid sequence: CASSEMLKGRNTIYF.

Of note for this clone: Other nucleotide sequences from this sample produce the same CDR3. The chain couples TRBV6-5 to TRBJ1-5; 9 bases fit TRBD1. J lost 5 bases, V lost 5 bases, and 1 base had no gene match. Germline CDR1 reads MNHEY; CDR2 reads SVGAGI. CDR3 length: 13 amino acids. The CDR3 nucleotides read TGTGCCAGCAGTCGACAGGGGGATCAGCCCCAGCATTTT. Translated: CASSRQGDQPQHF.

V gene TRBV14 combines with J gene TRBJ2-7; 9 positions match TRBD2. Germline V CDR1 and CDR2: SGHDN, FVKESK. CDR3 length: 16 residues. V shed 0 bases, J shed 5 bases, and the junction held 8 bases outside the gene matches. In DNA, the CDR3 is TGTGCCAGCAGCCAAGATTGGGCCAGCGGGAGGAACGAGCAGTACTTC. The encoded protein is CASSQDWASGRNEQYF.

The CDR3 loop is CAISRQGTLYGYTF. In nucleotides, the CDR3 is TGTGCCATCAGTCGGCAGGGGACCCTCTATGGCTACACCTTC. The rearrangement links TRBV10-3 to TRBJ1-2, with D possibly being TRBD1 (6 bases). CDR1 and CDR2 (germline): ENHRY, SYGVKD. V was cut by 5 bases and J by 4 bases, with 14 bases left in between. The CDR3 has 14 residues.

This clone was found a few times. The chain employs TRBV15 and TRBJ1-2; no firm D call. The V and J ends lost 0 bases and 6 bases respectively, with 14 bases between them. The CDR3 is made up of 15 amino acids. Germline CDR1 and CDR2: LNHNV and YYDKDF (reference sequence). This CDR3 reads CATSRDLGSGNGYTF. The CDR3 region has the DNA TGTGCCACCAGCAGAGATCTGGGTAGCGGGAATGGCTACACCTTC.

This clone was seen just once. CDR3 region: CASSLPGQGVYEQYF. In DNA form, the CDR3 reads TGCGCCAGCAGCTTACCGGGACAGGGGGTTTACGAGCAGTACTTC. The rearrangement links TRBV5-1 to TRBJ2-7; TRBD1 agrees at 11 bases. The CDR3 is 15 amino acids. V gave up 2 bases and J gave up 4 bases; unmatched junction bases: 5. Germline-derived CDR1 and CDR2 are SGHRS and YFSETQ.